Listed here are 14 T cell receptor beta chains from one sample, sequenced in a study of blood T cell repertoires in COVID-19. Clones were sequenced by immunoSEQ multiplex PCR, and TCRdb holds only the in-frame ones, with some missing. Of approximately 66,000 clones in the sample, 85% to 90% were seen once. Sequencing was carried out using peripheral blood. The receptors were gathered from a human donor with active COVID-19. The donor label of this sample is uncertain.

CDR3 amino acids: CASSLVAVSYNEQFF. In DNA form, the CDR3 reads TGTGCCAGCAGCTTAGTAGCGGTCTCCTACAATGAGCAGTTCTTC. The rearrangement joins TRBV11-3 to TRBJ2-1; TRBD2 might be the D (6 bases). The CDR3 loop spans 15 amino acids. V lost 1 base, J lost 0 bases, and 7 bases lay in between. Germline V gives CDR1 SGHNT, CDR2 YENEEA.

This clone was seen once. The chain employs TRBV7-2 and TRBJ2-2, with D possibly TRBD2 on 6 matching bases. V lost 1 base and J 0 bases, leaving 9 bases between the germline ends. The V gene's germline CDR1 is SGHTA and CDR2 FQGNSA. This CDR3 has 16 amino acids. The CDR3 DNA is TGTGCCAGCAGCTTAGTAGCGGTTTCGAACACCGGGGAGCTGTTTTTT. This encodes CASSLVAVSNTGELFF.

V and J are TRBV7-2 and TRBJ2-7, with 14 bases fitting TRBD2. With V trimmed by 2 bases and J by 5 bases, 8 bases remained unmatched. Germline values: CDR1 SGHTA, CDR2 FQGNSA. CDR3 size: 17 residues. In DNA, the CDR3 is TGTGCCAGCAGCTTACCCCGACTAGCGGGAGGGCCTCACGAGCAGTACTTC. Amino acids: CASSLPRLAGGPHEQYF. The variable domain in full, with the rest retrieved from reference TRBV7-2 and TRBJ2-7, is GAGVSQSPSNKVTEKGKDVELRCDPISGHTALYWYRQSLGQGLEFLIYFQGNSAPDKSGLPSDRFSAERTGGSVSTLTIQRTQQEDSAVYLCASSLPRLAGGPHEQYFGPGTRLTVT.

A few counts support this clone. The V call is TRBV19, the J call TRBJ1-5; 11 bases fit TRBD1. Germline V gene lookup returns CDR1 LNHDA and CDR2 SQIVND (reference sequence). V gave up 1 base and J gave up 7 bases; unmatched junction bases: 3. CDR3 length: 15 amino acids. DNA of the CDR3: TGTGCCAGTAGTATAGGGACAGGGGGCGGACAGCCCCAGCATTTT. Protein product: CASSIGTGGGQPQHF.

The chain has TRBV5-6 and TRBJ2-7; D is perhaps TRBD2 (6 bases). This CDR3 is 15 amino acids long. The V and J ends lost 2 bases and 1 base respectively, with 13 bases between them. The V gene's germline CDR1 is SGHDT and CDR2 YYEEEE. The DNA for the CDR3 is TGTGCCAGCAGCTTCGCGGGGCCGGCATCCTACGAGCAGTACTTC. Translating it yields CASSFAGPASYEQYF. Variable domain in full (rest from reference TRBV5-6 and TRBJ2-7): DAGVTQSPTHLIKTRGQQVTLRCSPKSGHDTVSWYQQALGQGPQFIFQYYEEEERQRGNFPDRFSGHQFPNYSSELNVNALLLGDSALYLCASSFAGPASYEQYFGPGTRLTVT.

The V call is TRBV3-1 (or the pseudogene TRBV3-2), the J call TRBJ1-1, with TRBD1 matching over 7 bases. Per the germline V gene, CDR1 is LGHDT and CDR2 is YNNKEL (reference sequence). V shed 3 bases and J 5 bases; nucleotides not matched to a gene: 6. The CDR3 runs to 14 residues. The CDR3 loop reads CASSQAGGRTEAFF. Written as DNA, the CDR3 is TGTGCCAGCAGCCAGGCAGGGGGGCGGACTGAAGCTTTCTTT.

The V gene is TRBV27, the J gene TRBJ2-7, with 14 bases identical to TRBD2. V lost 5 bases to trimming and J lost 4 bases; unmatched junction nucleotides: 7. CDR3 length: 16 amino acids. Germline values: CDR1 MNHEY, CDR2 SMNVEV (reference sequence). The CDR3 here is CASSPGLAGGLYEQYF. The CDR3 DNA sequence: TGTGCCAGCAGTCCAGGACTAGCGGGGGGTCTATACGAGCAGTACTTC.

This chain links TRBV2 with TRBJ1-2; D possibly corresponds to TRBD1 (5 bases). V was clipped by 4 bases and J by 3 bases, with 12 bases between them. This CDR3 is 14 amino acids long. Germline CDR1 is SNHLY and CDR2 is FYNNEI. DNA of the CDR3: TGTGCCAGCAGTGTGTCAGGGTGGGACTATGGCTACACCTTC. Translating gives CASSVSGWDYGYTF. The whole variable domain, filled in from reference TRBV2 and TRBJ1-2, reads EPEVTQTPSHQVTQMGQEVILRCVPISNHLYFYWYRQILGQKVEFLVSFYNNEISEKSEIFDDQFSVERPDGSNFTLKIRSTKLEDSAMYFCASSVSGWDYGYTFGSGTRLTVV.

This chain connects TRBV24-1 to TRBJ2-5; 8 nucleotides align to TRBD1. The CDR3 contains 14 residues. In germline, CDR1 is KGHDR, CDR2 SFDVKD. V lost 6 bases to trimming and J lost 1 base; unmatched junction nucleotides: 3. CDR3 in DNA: TGTGCCACCAGTCTAACAGGGGGCCAAGAGACCCAGTACTTC. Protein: CATSLTGGQETQYF.

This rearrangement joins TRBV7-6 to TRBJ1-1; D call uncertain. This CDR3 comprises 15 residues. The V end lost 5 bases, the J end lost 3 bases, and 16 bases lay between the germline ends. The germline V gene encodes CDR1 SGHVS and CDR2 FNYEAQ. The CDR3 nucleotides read TGTGCCAGCAGCCCCAGGCCCTGGGCTTACACTGAAGCTTTCTTT. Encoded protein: CASSPRPWAYTEAFF.

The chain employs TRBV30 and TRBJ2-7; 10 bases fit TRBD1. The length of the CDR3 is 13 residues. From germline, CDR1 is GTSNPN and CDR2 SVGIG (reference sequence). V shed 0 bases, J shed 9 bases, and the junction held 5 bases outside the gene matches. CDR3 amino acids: CAWSVDRGQGQYF. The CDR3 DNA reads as TGTGCCTGGAGTGTAGACAGGGGGCAGGGGCAGTACTTC.

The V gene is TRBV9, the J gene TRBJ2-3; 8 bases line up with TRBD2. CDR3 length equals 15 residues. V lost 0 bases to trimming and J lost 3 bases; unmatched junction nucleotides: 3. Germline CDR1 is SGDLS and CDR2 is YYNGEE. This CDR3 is CASSVARGGTDTQYF. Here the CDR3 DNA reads TGTGCCAGCAGCGTAGCTCGGGGGGGGACAGATACGCAGTATTTT.

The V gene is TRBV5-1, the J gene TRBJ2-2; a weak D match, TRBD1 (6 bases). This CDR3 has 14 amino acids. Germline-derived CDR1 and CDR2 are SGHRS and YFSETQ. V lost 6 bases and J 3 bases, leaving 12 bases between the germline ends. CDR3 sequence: CASKTGWDTGELFF. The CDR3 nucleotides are TGCGCCAGCAAAACAGGGTGGGACACCGGGGAGCTGTTTTTT.

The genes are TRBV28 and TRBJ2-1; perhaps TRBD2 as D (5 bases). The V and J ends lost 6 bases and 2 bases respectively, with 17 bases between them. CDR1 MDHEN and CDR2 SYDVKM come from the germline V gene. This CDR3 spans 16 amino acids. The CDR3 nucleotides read TGTGCCAGCAGCCCCGAGAGGGTCCTCCCCTACAATGAGCAGTTCTTC. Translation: CASSPERVLPYNEQFF.